The 25 T cell receptor beta chains in this list originate from one sample, sequenced in a study of response to subunit inactivated influenza vaccine. Each CDR3 protein gets one entry after TCRdb re-called the RT-PCR reads with MiXCR. The sample records about 480,000 distinct CDR3 sequences, less than 30% being singletons. This specimen consisted of CD4+ T cells sorted from PBMCs, obtained around 5 days after vaccination. The receptors stem from a man aged 50-59 years who received an inactivated influenza vaccine.

This clonotype has ten or more counts. This chain links TRBV29-1 with TRBJ2-5; maybe TRBD2 (5 bases). The CDR3 loop spans 14 amino acids. Germline loops: CDR1 SQVTM, CDR2 ANQGSEA. Trimming left V 1 base short and J 2 bases short, with 11 bases between. Written as DNA, the CDR3 is TGCAGCGTTGAAGGGGGAGTCAAGCAAGAGACCCAGTACTTC. Amino acids: CSVEGGVKQETQYF.

This clonotype has more than one count but fewer than ten. This chain uses TRBV12-3 or TRBV12-4 with TRBJ2-7; D uncertain. The germline V and J ends were trimmed by 6 bases and 6 bases, with 15 bases remaining between them. The CDR3 is 13 residues long. The CDR3 DNA sequence: TGTGCCAGCAGCACGGATCATCTGGGCGAGCAGTACTTC. Amino acids: CASSTDHLGEQYF.

The chain combines TRBV20-1 with TRBJ2-7; D not certain. The CDR3 totals 14 residues. The V gene's germline CDR1 is DFQATT and CDR2 SNEGSKA (reference sequence). Trimming shortened V by 2 bases and J by 2 bases, and 13 bases separated the two germline ends. CDR3 sequence: CSARKEAPPYEQYF. In DNA form, the CDR3 reads TGCAGTGCTAGAAAGGAAGCCCCTCCCTACGAGCAGTACTTC.

This clonotype was seen a few times. The V and J genes are TRBV20-1 and TRBJ2-7, with D possibly TRBD1 on 7 matching bases. This CDR3 is 14 amino acids long. The germline V gene encodes CDR1 DFQATT and CDR2 SNEGSKA (reference sequence). With 3 bases removed from V and 1 base from J, the gap between germline ends came to 13 bases. The CDR3 spells CSASGRGASYEQYF. The CDR3 DNA follows: TGCAGTGCTAGCGGCAGGGGGGCTTCCTACGAGCAGTACTTC.

This chain joins TRBV12-3 or TRBV12-4 and TRBJ2-1; unclear D gene. CDR3 size: 11 residues. Trimming stripped 8 bases from V and 4 bases from J, with 6 bases between. CDR3 sequence: CASFRYNEQFF. The CDR3 nucleotides read TGTGCCAGCTTTAGATACAATGAGCAGTTCTTC.

This clonotype was detected only a few times. V gene TRBV20-1 combines with J gene TRBJ2-1; TRBD2 matches at 10 bases. The V segment lost 6 bases and the J segment 6 bases; nucleotides outside the gene matches: 11. CDR3 length: 15 amino acids. Per the germline V gene, CDR1 is DFQATT and CDR2 is SNEGSKA (reference sequence). The CDR3 DNA follows: TGCAGTGCCCACCCGGGGAGACTAGCGGGCAATGAGCAGTTCTTC. This gives the protein CSAHPGRLAGNEQFF.

The chain links TRBV5-5 to TRBJ2-1; TRBD1 aligns across 8 bases. This CDR3 has 16 amino acids. Germline CDR1 reads SGHKS; CDR2 reads YYEKEE (reference sequence). V gave up 5 bases and J gave up 4 bases; unmatched junction bases: 11. This chain's CDR3 is CASRRQGSSRYNEQFF. The CDR3, as DNA: TGTGCCAGCAGACGACAGGGGTCTTCCAGATACAATGAGCAGTTCTTC.

V usage is TRBV20-1 and J usage is TRBJ2-3, with 9 bases fitting TRBD2. Trimming took 5 bases from V and 0 from J; bases not matched to a gene: 21. Per the germline V gene, CDR1 is DFQATT and CDR2 is SNEGSKA (reference sequence). The CDR3 is 20 amino acids. CDR3 residues: CSAPVHGRLADKTSTDTQYF. DNA for the CDR3: TGCAGTGCTCCCGTTCATGGAAGACTAGCGGATAAAACTAGCACAGATACGCAGTATTTT.

This clonotype was seen more than once but under ten times. The chain has TRBV4-2 and TRBJ1-4; no clear D gene. Germline CDR1 LGHNA, CDR2 YNFKEQ. Trimming took 0 bases from V and 3 from J, leaving 8 bases between them. The CDR3 length is 15 residues. The CDR3 region is CASSQDSTANEKLFF. In DNA, the CDR3 is TGTGCCAGCAGCCAAGACAGCACAGCTAATGAAAAACTGTTTTTT.

The rearrangement uses TRBV5-5 and TRBJ1-1, with D unresolved. V was shortened by 1 base and J by 0 bases, with 16 bases between the two germline ends. CDR3 length equals 17 residues. CDR1 SGHKS and CDR2 YYEKEE come from the germline V gene (reference sequence). This CDR3 is CASSLLGGHSLNTEAFF. In DNA, the CDR3 is TGTGCCAGCAGCTTGCTCGGAGGGCATTCATTGAACACTGAAGCTTTCTTT.

This clonotype has ten or more counts. V usage is TRBV5-1 and J usage is TRBJ2-3, with 12 nucleotides matching TRBD1. Germline lookup yields CDR1 SGHRS and CDR2 YFSETQ. The CDR3 covers 15 residues. V shed 4 bases and J 6 bases; nucleotides not matched to a gene: 6. The CDR3 is CASSQMGQGADTQYF. DNA of the CDR3: TGCGCCAGCAGCCAAATGGGACAGGGGGCTGATACGCAGTATTTT.

The rearrangement links TRBV7-2 to TRBJ2-3; TRBD1 might be the D (6 bases). Trimming took 6 bases from V and 4 from J, leaving 17 bases between them. The CDR3 is 15 amino acids. Germline assignment: CDR1 SGHTA and CDR2 FQGNSA. This chain's CDR3 is CASRTAGAGADTQYF. CDR3 sequence (DNA): TGTGCCAGCAGGACGGCTGGGGCAGGGGCAGATACGCAGTATTTT.

This clonotype showed up just a few times. The chain recombines TRBV20-1 with TRBJ1-1, with D unresolved. Trimming left V 6 bases short and J 5 bases short, with 10 bases between. Germline V gene data show CDR1 as DFQATT and CDR2 as SNEGSKA (reference sequence). The CDR3 covers 11 residues. This chain's CDR3 is CSAPHGTEAFF. CDR3 in DNA: TGCAGTGCCCCCCACGGGACTGAAGCTTTCTTT.

This clonotype showed up just a few times. The chain combines TRBV7-9 with TRBJ1-1; 9 nucleotides match TRBD1. With V trimmed by 6 bases and J by 8 bases, 4 bases remained unmatched. CDR1 and CDR2 (germline): SEHNR, FQNEAQ (reference sequence). The CDR3 consists of 12 residues. The CDR3 DNA sequence: TGTGCCAGCAGTTTGACAGGGGGAGAAGCTTTCTTT. It is translated as CASSLTGGEAFF.

CDR3 in DNA: TGCAGTGCTAGCCAAGCGGGGGGCGGCAATGAGCAGTTCTTC. It is translated as CSASQAGGGNEQFF. The gene calls are TRBV20-1 and TRBJ2-1; 9 nucleotides match TRBD2. Germline V gives CDR1 DFQATT, CDR2 SNEGSKA (reference sequence). The ends lost 3 bases at V and 6 bases at J; junction bases unmatched: 6. This CDR3 contains 14 residues.

The V call is TRBV11-2, the J call TRBJ2-7; D remains unclear. There are 15 residues in the CDR3. CDR1 and CDR2 (germline): SGHAT, FQNNGV. V lost 0 bases to trimming and J lost 0 bases, with 9 bases between them. The CDR3 DNA reads TGTGCCAGCAGCTTAGAGAACCACAACTCCTACGAGCAGTACTTC. It yields the protein CASSLENHNSYEQYF.

The CDR3 sequence is CASSQSQGIGYGYTF. For the CDR3, the DNA is TGCGCCAGCAGCCAATCCCAGGGCATTGGGTATGGCTACACCTTC. The chain uses TRBV4-3 and TRBJ1-2; D is perhaps TRBD1 (5 bases). From germline, CDR1 is LGHNA and CDR2 YSLEER. The CDR3 length is 15 residues. V gave up 2 bases and J gave up 5 bases, with 15 bases separating them.

This clonotype was seen only a few times. V gene TRBV20-1 combines with J gene TRBJ2-3, with TRBD1 identical over 9 bases. V dropped 5 bases and J dropped 5; count of bases not matched to a gene: 8. This CDR3 spans 14 amino acids. Germline-derived CDR1 and CDR2 are DFQATT and SNEGSKA (reference sequence). CDR3 protein: CSALQGARVDTQYF. The CDR3 DNA reads TGCAGTGCTCTACAGGGGGCGCGGGTAGATACGCAGTATTTT.

This clonotype was counted only a few times. The CDR3: CASSGAGTSGGTDTQYF. The CDR3 DNA reads as TGTGCCAGCAGTGGGGCCGGGACTAGCGGGGGCACAGATACGCAGTATTTT. V gene TRBV12-3 or TRBV12-4 combines with J gene TRBJ2-3, with 13 nucleotides matching TRBD2. This CDR3 has 17 residues. V lost 5 bases and J lost 1; bases outside the gene matches: 6.

The chain employs TRBV20-1 and TRBJ2-3, with TRBD2 as a possible D gene (7 bases). The CDR3 extends over 14 amino acids. CDR1 and CDR2 from the germline V gene are DFQATT and SNEGSKA (reference sequence). The V gene lost 5 bases and the J gene lost 4 bases, with 16 bases spanning the gap. As DNA, the CDR3 is TGCAGTGCTTCCCGGGGGGCCAGCTCAGATACGCAGTATTTT. Protein: CSASRGASSDTQYF.

The chain uses TRBV10-3 and TRBJ2-7; D gene unclear. The ends were cut back, 3 bases at V and 6 bases at J, with 12 bases in the middle. This CDR3 has 13 residues. Germline V gene lookup returns CDR1 ENHRY and CDR2 SYGVKD. The CDR3 is CAISDQVLFEQYF. DNA for the CDR3: TGTGCCATCAGTGACCAAGTCCTCTTCGAGCAGTACTTC.

The rearrangement links TRBV20-1 to TRBJ2-1, with 10 bases fitting TRBD2. The CDR3 totals 15 residues. The V gene end was trimmed by 2 bases and the J gene end by 9 bases; junction bases not matched to a gene: 10. Germline CDR1 and CDR2: DFQATT and SNEGSKA (reference sequence). The CDR3 DNA follows: TGCAGTGCTAGATCCAGCGGGAGGGCCTCGGGTGAGCAGTTCTTC. Encoded protein: CSARSSGRASGEQFF.

The CDR3, as DNA: TGCGCCAGCAGCCAAGCGTCCGGGACAGTGGAAAAACTGTTTTTT. This codes for CASSQASGTVEKLFF. V gene TRBV4-3 combines with J gene TRBJ1-4; 7 bases match TRBD1. Germline CDR1 is LGHNA and CDR2 is YSLEER. After removal of 1 base from V and 8 bases from J, the junction contained 7 bases not matched to a gene. The CDR3 is made up of 15 amino acids.

This clonotype appeared a few times. This sequence joins TRBV9 and TRBJ2-7, with D perhaps TRBD1 (6 bases). The germline gives CDR1 SGDLS, CDR2 YYNGEE. The CDR3 totals 16 residues. Trimming removed 0 bases at V and 2 bases at J, with 15 bases between. The CDR3 is CASSVDPGQLTYEQYF. The CDR3, as DNA: TGTGCCAGCAGCGTAGACCCTGGACAGCTGACCTACGAGCAGTACTTC.

The gene calls are TRBV7-9 and TRBJ1-2; tentatively, D is TRBD1 (5 bases). The CDR3 contains 14 residues. In germline, CDR1 is SEHNR, CDR2 FQNEAQ (reference sequence). Between the trimmed V and J ends, which lost 4 bases and 4 bases, there was a span of 13 bases. CDR3 sequence reads: CASSSAGSFYGYTF. CDR3 DNA sequence: TGTGCCAGCAGCTCGGCAGGGAGTTTCTATGGCTACACCTTC.